Each of the 27 T cell receptor beta chains below was sequenced from the same sample in a study of cytomegalovirus exposure and HLA in healthy donors. Primers included in the PCR were 60 Vbeta and 13 Jbeta primers. The repertoire was sequenced with immunoSEQ multiplex PCR; TCRdb's copy has only in-frame clones and lacks some. The sample includes around 170,000 clones, around 77% of them seen just once. The sequenced sample was PBMCs. Receptors originate from a man between 60 and 75 years old in good health and CMV-seronegative.

The chain combines TRBV7-8 with TRBJ1-6; tentatively, D is TRBD1 (6 bases). Germline V CDR1 and CDR2: SGHVS, FQNEAQ. The CDR3 spans 15 residues. The V gene lost 1 base and the J gene lost 6 bases, with 10 bases spanning the gap. CDR3 nucleotide sequence: TGTGCCAGCAGCTTAGGGGGGCTGGGTAATTCACCCCTCCACTTT. Residues: CASSLGGLGNSPLHF. Variable domain in full (rest from reference TRBV7-8 and TRBJ1-6): GAGVSQSPRYKVAKRGQDVALRCDPISGHVSLFWYQQALGQGPEFLTYFQNEAQLDKSGLPSDRFFAERPEGSVSTLKIQRTQQEDSAVYLCASSLGGLGNSPLHFGNGTRLTVT.

This sequence joins TRBV25-1 and TRBJ2-1; D remains ambiguous. CDR1 is MGHDK, CDR2 SYGVNS, per germline. Trimming shortened V by 6 bases and J by 0 bases, and 6 bases separated the two germline ends. The CDR3 runs 13 residues. The CDR3 sequence: CASSWSSYNEQFF. The CDR3 bases are TGTGCCAGCAGCTGGAGCTCCTACAATGAGCAGTTCTTC.

About this clone: Relative to the germline gene, one junction end is altered; a read error may explain this. The V call is TRBV4-1, the J call TRBJ2-5; D unresolved. The CDR3 length is 11 residues. Germline assignment: CDR1 MGHRA and CDR2 YSYEKL. CDR3 in DNA: TGCGCCAGCAGCCAAGATCTATGGTTTCACTTC. Translated: CASSQDLWFHF.

V and J are TRBV27 and TRBJ2-3; 15 positions agree with TRBD2. CDR1 is MNHEY, CDR2 SMNVEV, per germline (reference sequence). The CDR3 covers 19 residues. Unmatched junction bases numbered 5, after V lost 0 bases and J lost 1 base. The CDR3 sequence: CASSLSGTSGRRGTDTQYF. As DNA, the CDR3 is TGTGCCAGCAGTTTATCAGGGACTAGCGGGAGGAGAGGCACAGATACGCAGTATTTT.

The rearrangement links TRBV19 to TRBJ2-3, with 7 bases lining up with TRBD2. This CDR3 is built from 14 residues. Trimming at V came to 4 bases and at J to 4 bases, leaving 5 bases not matched to a gene. Germline CDR1 LNHDA, CDR2 SQIVND (reference sequence). DNA of the CDR3: TGTGCCAGTAGTAGTCTAGCGGTCCCAGATACGCAGTATTTT. Its protein is CASSSLAVPDTQYF.

This clone was observed once. The rearrangement joins TRBV4-2 to TRBJ1-5; TRBD1 is a possible D gene (5 bases). The CDR3 is 14 amino acids. Germline CDR1 LGHNA, CDR2 YNFKEQ. V was shortened by 1 base and J by 3 bases, with 7 bases between the two germline ends. CDR3 region: CASSQGQNNQPQHF. The CDR3 DNA reads as TGTGCCAGCAGCCAAGGACAGAACAATCAGCCCCAGCATTTT.

The chain couples TRBV19 to TRBJ2-1; D not certain. Germline loops: CDR1 LNHDA, CDR2 SQIVND (reference sequence). Trimming took off 5 bases at V and 3 bases at J, with 17 bases between the two ends. This CDR3 has 16 amino acids. The CDR3 reads CASSLGLVGDYNEQFF. In nucleotides, the CDR3 is TGTGCCAGTAGTTTGGGTCTCGTGGGCGACTACAATGAGCAGTTCTTC. Complete variable domain (other parts from reference TRBV19 and TRBJ2-1): DGGITQSPKYLFRKEGQNVTLSCEQNLNHDAMYWYRQDPGQGLRLIYYSQIVNDFQKGDIAEGYSVSREKKESFPLTVTSAQKNPTAFYLCASSLGLVGDYNEQFFGPGTRLTVL.

The V gene is TRBV5-1, the J gene TRBJ2-3, with 8 bases aligning to TRBD2. Germline CDR1 and CDR2: SGHRS and YFSETQ. This CDR3 is built from 15 residues. After removal of 2 bases from V and 1 base from J, the junction contained 3 bases not matched to a gene. CDR3 in amino acids: CASSFTAGGTDTQYF. Here the CDR3 DNA reads TGCGCCAGCAGCTTTACAGCGGGGGGCACAGATACGCAGTATTTT.

This clone was counted between two and nine times. The chain employs TRBV7-8 and TRBJ2-3; no definite D call. CDR3 length: 17 amino acids. V was pared by 2 bases and J by 0 bases, with 15 bases between. Germline V gene sequence: CDR1 SGHVS, CDR2 FQNEAQ. In DNA form, the CDR3 reads TGTGCCAGCAGCTTACCTACAAGACACCCTAGCACAGATACGCAGTATTTT. This translates into CASSLPTRHPSTDTQYF.

The V call is TRBV6-1, the J call TRBJ2-3; maybe TRBD1 (5 bases). The V gene lost 6 bases and the J gene lost 5 bases, with 15 bases spanning the gap. The CDR3 spans 14 residues. Germline CDR1 is MNHNS and CDR2 is SASEGT. CDR3 sequence: CASSLRGSGDTQYF. The CDR3 nucleotides read TGTGCCAGCAGCTTAAGGGGCTCCGGAGATACGCAGTATTTT.

This clone was detected a few times. The chain couples TRBV19 to TRBJ2-2; D remains ambiguous. This CDR3 contains 14 residues. Deletions cut 3 bases from V and 0 bases from J, with 5 bases between. CDR1 is LNHDA, CDR2 SQIVND, per germline (reference sequence). Here the CDR3 reads CASSIVSNTGELFF. CDR3 nucleotides: TGTGCCAGTAGTATTGTCTCGAACACCGGGGAGCTGTTTTTT.

This clone was found a few times. V and J are TRBV6-6 and TRBJ2-7; TRBD2 agrees at 8 bases. Germline V gene data show CDR1 as MNHNY and CDR2 as SVGAGI (reference sequence). V trimming: 0 bases; J trimming: 3 bases; junction bases outside the gene matches: 7. This CDR3 region has 16 residues. In DNA, the CDR3 is TGTGCCAGCAGTTACTCCCTCGGGAGGGGCCTCTACGAGCAGTACTTC. Translating gives CASSYSLGRGLYEQYF.

The CDR3 loop is CASRSTGGAAGELFF. For the CDR3, the DNA is TGCGCCAGCAGATCCACAGGGGGTGCTGCCGGGGAGCTGTTTTTT. V and J are TRBV5-1 and TRBJ2-2; 8 bases fit TRBD1. The CDR3 has 15 residues. CDR1 is SGHRS, CDR2 YFSETQ, per germline. V was pared by 5 bases and J by 6 bases, with 9 bases of the junction left unmatched.

The J gene is TRBJ1-2, the V gene TRBV2; D is perhaps TRBD1 (5 bases). This CDR3 comprises 12 residues. Germline CDR1 and CDR2: SNHLY and FYNNEI. With 0 bases removed from V and 13 bases from J, the gap between germline ends came to 12 bases. CDR3: CASSEAGRAGTF. DNA of the CDR3: TGTGCCAGCAGTGAAGCTGGCAGGGCAGGCACCTTC.

The chain recombines TRBV5-5 with TRBJ1-5; D gene unclear. Germline V gene lookup returns CDR1 SGHKS and CDR2 YYEKEE (reference sequence). V was cut by 5 bases and J by 3 bases, with 12 bases left in between. The CDR3 covers 14 residues. Written as DNA, the CDR3 is TGTGCCAGCAGTTTACAGCTTCTCAATCAGCCCCAGCATTTT. Its translation is CASSLQLLNQPQHF.

The V call is TRBV5-1, the J call TRBJ2-7, with TRBD1 as a possible D gene (6 bases). CDR1 SGHRS and CDR2 YFSETQ come from the germline V gene. The CDR3 runs 13 residues. Trimming shortened V by 5 bases and J by 1 base, and 10 bases separated the two germline ends. DNA of the CDR3: TGCGCCAGCAGAATGGGGGCTTCCTACGAGCAGTACTTC. It encodes CASRMGASYEQYF.

CDR3 bases: TGTGCCAGCTTAAGGACAGGGGGGTACGAGCAGTACTTC. It is translated as CASLRTGGYEQYF. The rearrangement links TRBV5-6 to TRBJ2-7, with 10 bases that match TRBD1. This CDR3 comprises 13 residues. Germline assignment: CDR1 SGHDT and CDR2 YYEEEE. Germline trimming cut 7 bases from V and 4 bases from J; bases unmatched to any gene: 5. Looking up the rest from reference TRBV5-6 and TRBJ2-7 gives the full variable domain: DAGVTQSPTHLIKTRGQQVTLRCSPKSGHDTVSWYQQALGQGPQFIFQYYEEEERQRGNFPDRFSGHQFPNYSSELNVNALLLGDSALYLCASLRTGGYEQYFGPGTRLTVT.

This clone was seen a handful of times. This chain connects TRBV6-6 to TRBJ1-1; no firm D call. This CDR3 has 14 amino acids. V was clipped by 6 bases and J by 0 bases, with 11 bases between them. Germline CDR1 and CDR2: MNHNY and SVGAGI (reference sequence). As DNA, the CDR3 is TGTGCCAGCAGCCCTAGACCTATGAACACTGAAGCTTTCTTT. It specifies CASSPRPMNTEAFF.

The V call is TRBV7-2, the J call TRBJ2-3, with 11 bases lining up with TRBD2. V lost 1 base and J lost 3; bases outside the gene matches: 12. CDR1 SGHTA and CDR2 FQGNSA come from the germline V gene. This CDR3 spans 19 amino acids. The CDR3 DNA sequence: TGTGCCAGCAGCTTAGACCCTAGGACTACTAGCGGGAGTACAGATACGCAGTATTTT. The encoded protein is CASSLDPRTTSGSTDTQYF.

V usage is TRBV23-1 and J usage is TRBJ2-7; no firm D call. TRBV23-1 is labeled an ORF, and its function is uncertain. Trimming took off 2 bases at V and 3 bases at J, with 5 bases between the two ends. The CDR3 length is 12 residues. This chain's CDR3 is CASSQRGYEQYF. CDR3 bases: TGCGCCAGCAGTCAAAGAGGCTACGAGCAGTACTTC.

The chain carries TRBV9 and TRBJ2-7; D gene unclear. The CDR3 consists of 13 residues. In germline, CDR1 is SGDLS, CDR2 YYNGEE. V was cut by 4 bases and J by 6 bases, with 14 bases left in between. The CDR3 loop is CASSPSGFGEQYF. The CDR3 nucleotides are TGTGCCAGCAGCCCTTCCGGGTTCGGCGAGCAGTACTTC.

Of note for this clone: The same CDR3 is also encoded by other DNA sequences in this sample. The V and J genes are TRBV5-1 and TRBJ1-1; 7 nucleotides line up with TRBD1. There are 13 residues in the CDR3. CDR1 and CDR2 from the germline V gene are SGHRS and YFSETQ. Trimming cost V 0 bases and J 7 bases; bases outside gene matches: 3. For the CDR3, the DNA is TGCGCCAGCAGCTTGGGACAGGGTTTTGAAGCTTTCTTT. Amino acids: CASSLGQGFEAFF.

CDR3 loop: CASQREGPNEQYF. Here the CDR3 DNA reads TGTGCCAGCCAGCGGGAGGGCCCCAACGAGCAGTACTTC. The rearrangement joins TRBV11-2 to TRBJ2-7; the match to TRBD2 covers 10 bases. Trimming took 8 bases from V and 5 from J; bases not matched to a gene: 6. The CDR3 runs 13 residues. Germline V gene data show CDR1 as SGHAT and CDR2 as FQNNGV.

The chain recombines TRBV30 with TRBJ2-7; 8 bases are a match to TRBD1. V was clipped by 2 bases and J by 6 bases; unmatched bases: 6. This CDR3 has 13 amino acids. The germline V gene encodes CDR1 GTSNPN and CDR2 SVGIG (reference sequence). The CDR3 sequence is CAWSKGQAGEQYF. CDR3 coding DNA: TGTGCCTGGAGTAAGGGACAGGCTGGCGAGCAGTACTTC.

The rearrangement joins TRBV10-3 to TRBJ2-7, with 8 nucleotides matching TRBD2. The CDR3 is 17 residues long. Germline-derived CDR1 and CDR2 are ENHRY and SYGVKD. V lost 0 bases, J lost 3 bases, and 10 bases stayed unmatched. The CDR3 spells CAISESTWRREDYEQYF. CDR3 nucleotide sequence: TGTGCCATCAGTGAGTCGACGTGGAGGCGGGAGGACTACGAGCAGTACTTC.

This clone has a handful of counts. The chain employs TRBV5-1 and TRBJ1-4, with D hard to call. The CDR3 runs to 14 residues. The V and J ends lost 0 bases and 4 bases respectively, with 7 bases between them. Germline V gene sequence: CDR1 SGHRS, CDR2 YFSETQ. The CDR3 sequence is CASSLAGVNEKLFF. Here the CDR3 DNA reads TGCGCCAGCAGCTTGGCCGGTGTTAATGAAAAACTGTTTTTT. Using reference TRBV5-1 and TRBJ1-4 for the parts outside the CDR3, the full variable domain is KAGVTQTPRYLIKTRGQQVTLSCSPISGHRSVSWYQQTPGQGLQFLFEYFSETQRNKGNFPGRFSGRQFSNSRSEMNVSTLELGDSALYLCASSLAGVNEKLFFGSGTQLSVL.

The V call is TRBV9, the J call TRBJ2-3, with TRBD2 matching over 8 bases. The V gene's germline CDR1 is SGDLS and CDR2 YYNGEE. V trimming: 0 bases; J trimming: 0 bases; junction bases outside the gene matches: 12. This CDR3 has 19 residues. DNA of the CDR3: TGTGCCAGCAGCGTAGGGTGGGGGGCTAGCGGGTCTAGCACAGATACGCAGTATTTT. As protein: CASSVGWGASGSSTDTQYF.